This passage covers 8 T cell receptor beta chains from one sample sequenced in a study of blood T cell repertoires in COVID-19. TCRdb's table, derived via immunoSEQ multiplex PCR, lists solely in-frame clones and lacks some. The sample has about 100,000 clones, roughly 80% seen once. Sequences were obtained from peripheral blood. These receptors were taken from a man in his 60s with acute or convalescent COVID-19.

A single count supports this clone. The CDR3 sequence: CAWSVRDIQETQYF. CDR3 nucleotide sequence: TGTGCCTGGAGTGTACGGGATATACAAGAGACCCAGTACTTC. The genes are TRBV30 and TRBJ2-5; D may be TRBD2 (5 bases). The V and J ends lost 0 bases and 2 bases respectively, with 10 bases between them. The germline CDR1 and CDR2 sequences are GTSNPN and SVGIG (reference sequence). This CDR3 spans 14 amino acids.

Concerning this clone: An end of the junction does not agree with germline; a read error may underlie this. The chain uses TRBV9 and TRBJ2-1; 8 nucleotides line up with TRBD2. CDR3 length: 16 residues. In germline, CDR1 is SGDLS, CDR2 YYNGEE. The CDR3, as DNA: TGTGCCAGCAGCGTAGAGGGTAGCGGGGCCTACAATGGGCAGTTCTTC. Amino acids: CASSVEGSGAYNGQFF.

This chain joins TRBV20-1 and TRBJ1-1; the D is unclear. Germline V lookup: CDR1 DFQATT, CDR2 SNEGSKA (reference sequence). This CDR3 has 14 amino acids. Between the trimmed V and J ends, which lost 3 bases and 3 bases, there was a span of 14 bases. CDR3 residues: CSASLGREHTEAFF. CDR3 DNA sequence: TGCAGTGCTAGTTTGGGCCGGGAACACACTGAAGCTTTCTTT.

This clone was recorded once. The V call is TRBV12-3 or TRBV12-4, the J call TRBJ2-1, with 8 bases aligning to TRBD1. Germline trimming cut 6 bases from V and 7 bases from J; bases unmatched to any gene: 2. The CDR3 is 12 residues long. DNA for the CDR3: TGTGCCAGCAGCCGGACAGGGAATGAGCAGTTCTTC. Translation: CASSRTGNEQFF.

The V call is TRBV6-2 or TRBV6-3, the J call TRBJ1-5; TRBD1 matches 7 bases. V lost 4 bases and J lost 3; bases outside the gene matches: 12. CDR1 and CDR2 (germline): MNHEY, SVGEGT. CDR3 length equals 17 residues. The CDR3 reads CASSWGQLTSPNQPQHF. The CDR3 coding sequence is TGTGCCAGCAGTTGGGGACAGTTAACCTCCCCCAATCAGCCCCAGCATTTT.

This rearrangement joins TRBV19 to TRBJ2-3; weak D call: TRBD2 (6 bases). This CDR3 spans 16 amino acids. The germline V gene has CDR1 LNHDA and CDR2 SQIVND (reference sequence). Trimming stripped 3 bases from V and 6 bases from J, with 19 bases between. CDR3 nucleotide sequence: TGTGCCAGTAGTATTTCAGGGCGGGGACGGTACGATACGCAGTATTTT. Translated, it gives CASSISGRGRYDTQYF.

This clone has just a few counts. The gene calls are TRBV28 and TRBJ1-6; 7 bases align to TRBD1. The V and J ends lost 9 bases and 10 bases, in that order; junction bases with no gene match: 12. CDR1 and CDR2 from the germline V gene are MDHEN and SYDVKM. This CDR3 contains 14 residues. Here the CDR3 reads CASLPGQIRSPLHF. DNA for the CDR3: TGTGCCAGTCTTCCGGGACAGATAAGGTCACCCCTCCACTTT.

CDR3 in amino acids: CASSTGTGKETQYF. CDR3 DNA sequence: TGCGCCAGCAGCACCGGGACAGGAAAAGAGACCCAGTACTTC. This sequence joins TRBV5-1 and TRBJ2-5; 8 nucleotides line up with TRBD1. V lost 4 bases and J lost 3; bases outside the gene matches: 5. This CDR3 is built from 14 residues. Germline assignment: CDR1 SGHRS and CDR2 YFSETQ.